The TCR beta chain under discussion was sequenced for a study of T cells expressing NK-cell markers. Study information: All TCR beta repertoires analysed originated from sorted CD3+CD56+NKG2C+, CD3+CD56+NKG2C- and CD3+CD56-NKG2C+ T cells.

Study outcomes and limitations: A few donors' CD3+CD56-NKG2C+ cells were dominated by the same clonotypes.

It was by 5'RACE template switching with UMIs that TCR beta cDNA was made. For each CDR3 protein, TCRdb gives one entry from its re-call of the 5' RACE reads, without DNA. The sample shows fewer than 550,000 distinct CDR3 sequences, and more than 1.4% sits with its ten largest clones. In germline, CDR1 is KGHDR, CDR2 SFDVKD. This CDR3 is built from 13 residues. Turning to this clonotype: Its antigen is currently unknown.

The sequenced material came from blood T cells: a sorted CD56 or NKG2C T cell subset, CD4+ or CD8+ T cells, or bulk PBMC T cells (not recorded which). The rearrangement links TRBV24-1 to TRBJ1-2; checking the TCRdb D call of TRBD1 is not possible without DNA. This receptor was taken from a woman aged 45-65 years in good health. The CDR3 region is CATSDVGRGGYTF.